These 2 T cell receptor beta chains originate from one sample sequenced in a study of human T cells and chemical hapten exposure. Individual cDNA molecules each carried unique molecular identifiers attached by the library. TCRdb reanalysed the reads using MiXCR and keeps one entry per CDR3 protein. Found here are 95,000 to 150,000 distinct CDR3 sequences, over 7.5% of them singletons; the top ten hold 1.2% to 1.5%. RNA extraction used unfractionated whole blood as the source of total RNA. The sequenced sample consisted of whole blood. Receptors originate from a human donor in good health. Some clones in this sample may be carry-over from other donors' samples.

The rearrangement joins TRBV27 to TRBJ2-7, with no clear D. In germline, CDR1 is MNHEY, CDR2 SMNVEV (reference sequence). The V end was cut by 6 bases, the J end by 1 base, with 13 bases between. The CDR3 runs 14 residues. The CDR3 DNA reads TGTGCCAGCAGAGACTGGAAGGAATCCTACGAGCAGTACTTC. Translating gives CASRDWKESYEQYF.

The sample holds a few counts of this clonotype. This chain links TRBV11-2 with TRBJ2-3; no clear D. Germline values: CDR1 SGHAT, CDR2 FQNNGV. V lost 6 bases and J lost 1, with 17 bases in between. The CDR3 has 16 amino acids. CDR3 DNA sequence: TGTGCCAGCAGTCTTAGGGATAGCCTAGGCACAGATACGCAGTATTTT. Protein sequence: CASSLRDSLGTDTQYF.